The 16 T cell receptor beta chains listed next were all sequenced from one sample in a study of blood T cell repertoires in COVID-19. TCRdb's table, derived via immunoSEQ multiplex PCR, lists solely in-frame clones and lacks some. The table includes roughly 63,000 clones, approximately 89% detected once. Sequencing was carried out using peripheral blood. The origin of the receptors is a man in his fifties with active COVID-19.

The chain uses TRBV7-2 and TRBJ2-5; 11 nucleotides line up with TRBD1. The CDR3 covers 15 residues. V lost 1 base to trimming and J lost 6 bases; unmatched junction nucleotides: 4. Germline CDR1 and CDR2: SGHTA and FQGNSA. The CDR3 DNA is TGTGCCAGCAGCTTAGATGGGACAGGGGGAAAGACCCAGTACTTC. It is translated as CASSLDGTGGKTQYF. Full variable domain (outside the CDR3, taken from reference TRBV7-2 and TRBJ2-5): GAGVSQSPSNKVTEKGKDVELRCDPISGHTALYWYRQSLGQGLEFLIYFQGNSAPDKSGLPSDRFSAERTGGSVSTLTIQRTQQEDSAVYLCASSLDGTGGKTQYFGPGTRLLVL.

The rearrangement uses TRBV2 and TRBJ2-7; the match to TRBD2 covers 9 bases. The V gene's germline CDR1 is SNHLY and CDR2 FYNNEI. The CDR3 has 16 amino acids. The ends lost 6 bases at V and 1 base at J; junction bases unmatched: 10. The CDR3 sequence is CASSSPGAGGSYEQYF. In DNA form, the CDR3 reads TGTGCCAGCAGCTCCCCGGGGGCGGGGGGGTCCTACGAGCAGTACTTC.

This sequence joins TRBV2 and TRBJ2-7; D may be TRBD2 (7 bases). CDR3 length: 15 residues. V was trimmed by 1 base and J by 5 bases, leaving 15 bases between them. Germline V gene data show CDR1 as SNHLY and CDR2 as FYNNEI. CDR3 residues: CASSEGKGGLDEQYF. In DNA, the CDR3 is TGTGCCAGCAGTGAAGGGAAGGGGGGGCTGGACGAGCAGTACTTC.

The rearrangement links TRBV30 to TRBJ1-2, with 8 bases identical to TRBD1. The CDR3 loop spans 14 amino acids. Germline V gene lookup returns CDR1 GTSNPN and CDR2 SVGIG (reference sequence). V dropped 1 base and J dropped 4; count of bases not matched to a gene: 5. CDR3 protein: CAWSGTGLGYGYTF. DNA of the CDR3: TGTGCCTGGAGTGGGACAGGGCTGGGCTATGGCTACACCTTC. The whole variable domain, filled in from reference TRBV30 and TRBJ1-2, reads SQTIHQWPATLVQPVGSPLSLECTVEGTSNPNLYWYRQAAGRGLQLLFYSVGIGQISSEVPQNLSASRPQDRQFILSSKKLLLSDSGFYLCAWSGTGLGYGYTFGSGTRLTVV.

The rearrangement uses TRBV21-1 and TRBJ1-2. TRBV21-1 is a documented pseudogene. CDR3 length equals 11 residues. The CDR3: CAWGGNYGYTF. The CDR3, as DNA: TGTGCCTGGGGGGGAAACTATGGCTACACCTTC.

V is TRBV5-1 and J is TRBJ2-3; 8 bases line up with TRBD2. Germline CDR1 and CDR2: SGHRS and YFSETQ. CDR3 length: 16 amino acids. V gave up 6 bases and J gave up 14 bases; unmatched junction bases: 23. The CDR3 DNA reads TGCGCCAGCAATCCTTCCGGTGACCGGGGGGGATCGTCTTTGTATTTT. Amino acid sequence: CASNPSGDRGGSSLYF.

The chain combines TRBV5-1 with TRBJ1-2, with D unclear. CDR1 and CDR2 from the germline V gene are SGHRS and YFSETQ. Between the trimmed V and J ends, which lost 2 bases and 6 bases, there was a span of 8 bases. There are 12 residues in the CDR3. CDR3 in amino acids: CASSFLGDGYTF. The CDR3 DNA reads TGCGCCAGCAGCTTTTTAGGAGATGGCTACACCTTC. Looking up the rest from reference TRBV5-1 and TRBJ1-2 gives the full variable domain: KAGVTQTPRYLIKTRGQQVTLSCSPISGHRSVSWYQQTPGQGLQFLFEYFSETQRNKGNFPGRFSGRQFSNSRSEMNVSTLELGDSALYLCASSFLGDGYTFGSGTRLTVV.

The V call is TRBV11-3, the J call TRBJ2-2; 8 nucleotides agree with TRBD2. The CDR3 contains 16 residues. The germline CDR1 and CDR2 sequences are SGHNT and YENEEA. The V segment lost 3 bases and the J segment 4 bases; nucleotides outside the gene matches: 7. The CDR3 sequence is CASSFQPGGVTGELFF. CDR3 sequence (DNA): TGTGCCAGCAGCTTCCAACCGGGGGGGGTCACCGGGGAGCTGTTTTTT.

This chain connects TRBV10-1 to TRBJ2-7; D gene ambiguous. Trimming shortened V by 0 bases and J by 5 bases, and 11 bases separated the two germline ends. The V gene's germline CDR1 is WNHNN and CDR2 SYGVQD (reference sequence). The CDR3 extends over 14 amino acids. CDR3 loop: CASSESGRFNEQYF. In DNA form, the CDR3 reads TGCGCCAGCAGTGAGTCTGGGCGCTTCAACGAGCAGTACTTC.

The rearrangement joins TRBV7-2 to TRBJ2-7, with 7 bases matching TRBD1. This CDR3 spans 17 amino acids. Germline assignment: CDR1 SGHTA and CDR2 FQGNSA. V was pared by 5 bases and J by 0 bases, with 13 bases of the junction left unmatched. This chain's CDR3 is CASSQRTGPWSSYEQYF. DNA for the CDR3: TGTGCCAGCAGCCAGAGGACAGGACCCTGGAGCTCCTACGAGCAGTACTTC.

The chain uses TRBV6-5 and TRBJ1-6; D is possibly TRBD1 (5 bases). The CDR3 consists of 13 residues. Looked up from germline, CDR1 is MNHEY and CDR2 is SVGAGI. The V end was cut by 7 bases, the J end by 8 bases, with 12 bases between. The CDR3 here is CASTRDSHSPLHF. The CDR3, as DNA: TGTGCCAGCACCCGGGACTCTCATTCACCCCTCCACTTT.

J is TRBJ1-3 and V is TRBV7-9, with TRBD1 identical over 9 bases. V dropped 8 bases and J dropped 4; count of bases not matched to a gene: 15. Germline lookup yields CDR1 SEHNR and CDR2 FQNEAQ (reference sequence). This CDR3 has 17 amino acids. DNA for the CDR3: TGTGCCAGCCAAGTAAACCCGGGACAGGGCTGGGGAAACACCATATATTTT. Translated: CASQVNPGQGWGNTIYF. Full variable domain (rest looked up from reference TRBV7-9 and TRBJ1-3): DTGVSQNPRHKITKRGQNVTFRCDPISEHNRLYWYRQTLGQGPEFLTYFQNEAQLEKSRLLSDRFSAERPKGSFSTLEIQRTEQGDSAMYLCASQVNPGQGWGNTIYFGEGSWLTVV.

This chain links TRBV5-5 with TRBJ1-2, with D maybe TRBD1 (6 bases). The germline CDR1 and CDR2 sequences are SGHKS and YYEKEE (reference sequence). The CDR3 is made up of 14 amino acids. V lost 4 bases and J lost 2, with 12 bases in between. The CDR3 bases are TGTGCCAGCAGCCGCGGACAGTCGAACTATGGCTACACCTTC. Translating gives CASSRGQSNYGYTF.

The J gene is TRBJ2-1, the V gene TRBV27; maybe TRBD2 (6 bases). This CDR3 region has 13 residues. CDR1 is MNHEY, CDR2 SMNVEV, per germline (reference sequence). The ends were cut back, 3 bases at V and 7 bases at J, with 10 bases in the middle. This CDR3 is CASSLAGPNEQFF. CDR3 in DNA: TGTGCCAGCAGTTTGGCGGGGCCTAATGAGCAGTTCTTC.

V is TRBV6-5 and J is TRBJ1-1; D is possibly TRBD1 (6 bases). The CDR3 is 13 amino acids. V was trimmed by 6 bases and J by 0 bases, leaving 8 bases between them. Germline CDR1 reads MNHEY; CDR2 reads SVGAGI. CDR3 in amino acids: CASRGALNTEAFF. The CDR3 bases are TGTGCCAGCAGGGGGGCGCTGAACACTGAAGCTTTCTTT.

The J gene is TRBJ2-5, the V gene TRBV14; unclear D gene. CDR3 length: 12 residues. Germline CDR1 SGHDN, CDR2 FVKESK. The V gene lost 5 bases and the J gene lost 0 bases, with 4 bases spanning the gap. CDR3 protein: CASSYYQETQYF. The CDR3 coding sequence is TGTGCCAGCAGCTACTACCAAGAGACCCAGTACTTC.